These 2 T cell receptor beta chains were all obtained from the same sample, sequenced in a study of PD-1 blockade in classical Hodgkin lymphoma (dated by TCRdb to 2019 to 2021). Read against the paper, the sample's time point label means: cycle 4 day 1 (C4D1), after 6 weeks of nivolumab. All trial patients had relapsed after autologous stem cell transplantation, with cohorts A, B and C differing in prior brentuximab vedotin exposure. Library preparation used the immunoSEQ multiplex PCR assay. In its TCRdb copy, this immuneACCESS table keeps in-frame sequences only and misses some clones. Where compared with another copy, unresolved V genes explain less than half of these, and the others have no known cause. The sample has 17,000 or so clones on record, less than 75% of them singletons. In total, the top ten clones hold less than 9% of the sample. Sequenced here: peripheral blood mononuclear cells (PBMCs), sampled before the fourth cycle of nivolumab. These receptors all come from a human donor with classical Hodgkin lymphoma.

The V gene is TRBV2, the J gene TRBJ1-1; D remains unclear. V shed 7 bases and J shed 1 base, with 10 bases lying between them. Germline values: CDR1 SNHLY, CDR2 FYNNEI. The CDR3 spans 13 residues. In DNA, the CDR3 is TGTGCCAGCAAAACACGGCCGAACACTGAAGCTTTCTTT. Protein: CASKTRPNTEAFF.

V is TRBV7-9 and J is TRBJ2-1; TRBD2 agrees at 9 bases. The junction had 3 bases not matched to a gene; V was cut back by 3 bases and J by 6 bases. The CDR3 totals 14 residues. Germline V gene sequence: CDR1 SEHNR, CDR2 FQNEAQ (reference sequence). The CDR3 sequence: CASSFSGSSNEQFF. The CDR3 DNA is TGTGCCAGCAGCTTTAGCGGGAGTAGCAATGAGCAGTTCTTC. Full variable domain (rest looked up from reference TRBV7-9 and TRBJ2-1): DTGVSQNPRHKITKRGQNVTFRCDPISEHNRLYWYRQTLGQGPEFLTYFQNEAQLEKSRLLSDRFSAERPKGSFSTLEIQRTEQGDSAMYLCASSFSGSSNEQFFGPGTRLTVL.